This entry is about one TCR beta chain. Its antigen is as yet unknown. This sample was taken from a study of radiotherapy plus CTLA-4 blockade in lung cancer. The data were produced by immunoSEQ multiplex PCR, yet TCRdb's version contains in-frame clones alone and is incomplete. The repertoire holds about 87,000 clones, approximately 86% seen once, with 16% in the top ten. Study outcomes and limitations: Early blood T cell clone dynamics reportedly forecast response best, with interferon-beta.

The V and J ends lost 5 bases and 2 bases respectively, with 21 bases between them. Germline CDR1 is SGHAT and CDR2 is FQNNGV. The CDR3 contains 17 residues. This chain links TRBV11-2 with TRBJ1-1, with no clear D. This sample comprised peripheral blood, obtained from a patient treated with radiotherapy plus ipilimumab. This clonotype originated in a human donor with non-small cell lung cancer that progressed on radiotherapy plus ipilimumab. The DNA for the CDR3 is TGTGCCAGCAGCCCCCCACTGAGACCAATCCCAAACACTGAAGCTTTCTTT. Its protein is CASSPPLRPIPNTEAFF.